A selection of T cell receptor beta chains follows, all from one sample in a study of cytomegalovirus exposure and HLA in healthy donors. Libraries were prepared by immunoSEQ multiplex PCR; TCRdb keeps only in-frame clonotypes and omits some of them. The sample includes some 76,000 clones, roughly two thirds of them seen just once. Sequencing used PBMCs. All receptors derive from a man aged 60-69 years in good health and CMV-seropositive. CDR3s include the opening cysteine and the closing phenylalanine or tryptophan. Fields, in order: J gene, D gene, V gene, clone size, CDR3 protein, CDR3 DNA. A D gene is named only where the DNA matches it firmly. Where a row states a size, it is once, few, many or the class of an expanded clone; other rows omit it.

>TRBJ1-1|NA|TRBV9|NA
CASSARGGGLVDTEAFF
TGTGCCAGCAGCGCCCGCGGGGGGGGTCTGGTAGACACTGAAGCTTTCTTT
>TRBJ2-3|NA|TRBV5-1|few
CASSYRATDTQYF
TGCGCCAGCAGCTACCGAGCCACAGATACGCAGTATTTT
>TRBJ2-5|TRBD2|TRBV7-3|NA
CASSLMRVAGGQETQYF
TGTGCCAGCAGCTTAATGAGGGTAGCGGGAGGGCAAGAGACCCAGTACTTC
>TRBJ1-6|NA|TRBV5-1|NA
CASSFTGSSPLHF
TGCGCCAGCAGCTTCACAGGGTCTTCACCCCTCCACTTT
>TRBJ1-4|TRBD1|TRBV4-1|NA
CASSQGTGTGGEKLFF
TGCGCCAGCAGCCAAGGGACCGGGACAGGGGGGGAAAAACTGTTTTTT
>TRBJ2-1|NA|TRBV9|NA
CASSALSFRGREQFF
TGTGCCAGCAGCGCACTTAGCTTCAGGGGCAGGGAGCAGTTCTTC
>TRBJ1-2|NA|TRBV5-1|once
CASSPYQGKDYGYTF
TGCGCCAGCAGCCCCTACCAGGGGAAGGACTATGGCTACACCTTC
>TRBJ1-5|NA|TRBV7-2|NA
CASSLGAATQPQHF
TGTGCCAGCAGCTTAGGGGCAGCAACTCAGCCCCAGCATTTT
>TRBJ1-1|NA|TRBV6-5|NA
CASRGAGSGAFF
TGTGCCAGCAGGGGGGCTGGGTCGGGTGCTTTCTTT
>TRBJ1-1|NA|TRBV7-2|NA
CASSLGARGLNTEAFF
TGTGCCAGCAGCTTAGGCGCGCGGGGATTGAACACTGAAGCTTTCTTT
>TRBJ2-5|NA|TRBV5-1|few
CASSLGVSQETQYF
TGCGCCAGCAGCTTGGGAGTATCCCAAGAGACCCAGTACTTC
>TRBJ2-1|NA|TRBV19|NA
CASSRSRSSYNEQFF
TGTGCCAGTAGTAGGTCTAGGAGCTCCTACAATGAGCAGTTCTTC
>TRBJ1-1|NA|TRBV7-2|NA
CASSSYWGDLVAFF
TGTGCCAGCAGCTCATATTGGGGGGACTTGGTGGCTTTCTTT
>TRBJ1-2|NA|TRBV7-2|NA
CASSSIYGYTF
TGTGCCAGCAGCTCTATCTATGGCTACACCTTC
>TRBJ1-4|TRBD1|TRBV14|NA
CASSQAGTGKANEKLFF
TGTGCCAGCAGCCAAGCCGGGACAGGGAAAGCAAATGAAAAACTGTTTTTT
>TRBJ2-3|TRBD2|TRBV6-5|few
CASIPAGGRTDTQYF
TGTGCCAGCATTCCCGCGGGGGGGCGCACAGATACGCAGTATTTT
>TRBJ1-6|NA|TRBV7-2|NA
CASSQDISLSPLHF
TGCGCCAGCAGCCAAGATATTTCACTATCACCCCTCCACTTT
>TRBJ1-1|NA|TRBV7-2|few
CASSSQGWNTEAFF
TGTGCCAGCAGCTCCCAGGGATGGAACACTGAAGCTTTCTTT
>TRBJ2-2|NA|TRBV30|NA
CAYTRVENTGELFF
TGTGCCTATACTAGGGTGGAGAACACCGGGGAGCTGTTTTTT
>TRBJ2-7|TRBD1|TRBV4-1|NA
CASSQLPTGVSYEQYF
TGCGCCAGCAGCCAGTTACCGACAGGGGTCTCCTACGAGCAGTACTTC
>TRBJ1-1|TRBD1|TRBV4-3|NA
CASSPGQGGHTEAFF
TGCGCCAGCAGCCCGGGACAGGGGGGACACACTGAAGCTTTCTTT
>TRBJ1-6|NA|TRBV6-5|NA
CASSYQSTYNSPLHF
TGTGCCAGCAGTTACCAGTCCACCTATAATTCACCCCTCCACTTT
>TRBJ2-5|NA|TRBV5-6|few
CASSLGGVWFQETQYF
TGTGCCAGCAGCTTGGGGGGGGTTTGGTTCCAAGAGACCCAGTACTTC
>TRBJ2-5|NA|TRBV29-1|NA
CSVGRDETQYF
TGCAGCGTTGGGAGGGACGAGACCCAGTACTTC
>TRBJ2-3|TRBD2|TRBV18|NA
CASSPLGTISTDTQYF
TGTGCCAGCTCACCCCTGGGGACTATTAGCACAGATACGCAGTATTTT
>TRBJ2-7|TRBD2|TRBV19|few
CASSRKTSGNYEQYF
TGTGCCAGTAGCCGAAAGACTAGCGGGAACTACGAGCAGTACTTC